One T cell receptor (beta chain) is described in this entry. Here immunoSEQ multiplex PCR was the method, and the copy in TCRdb shows in-frame clones only, minus some. The sample lists more than 2,000,000 clones, 80% to 95% occurring once. The CDR3 is 15 residues long. CDR1 SGDLS and CDR2 YYNGEE come from the germline V gene. V lost 6 bases and J 0 bases, leaving 12 bases between the germline ends. The record originates from a study of shared clonotypes between healthy human individuals. The V and J genes are TRBV9 and TRBJ1-4; D is undetermined. This receptor was taken from a man between 18 and 29 years old in good health. Some clones in this sample may be carry-over from other donors' samples. What was sequenced was naive CD4+ T cells from PBMCs. The subset: CD45RA+ positively selected. The CDR3 coding sequence is TGTGCCAGCACCCGATCGACGGCAACTAATGAAAAACTGTTTTTT. Translated: CASTRSTATNEKLFF.